These 19 T cell receptor beta chains came from one sample sequenced in a study of shared clonotypes between healthy human individuals. The data were produced by immunoSEQ multiplex PCR, yet TCRdb's version contains in-frame clones alone and is incomplete. The sample consists of about 2,500,000 clones, just over 90% of them appearing once. Sequenced material: naive CD4+ T cells sorted from blood. As to subset: CD45RA+ positively selected. Receptors were obtained from a man aged 18 to 30 in good health.

The V call is TRBV10-3, the J call TRBJ1-2; D might be TRBD1 (6 bases). Germline V lookup: CDR1 ENHRY, CDR2 SYGVKD. Between the trimmed V and J ends, which lost 3 bases and 2 bases, there was a span of 13 bases. There are 15 residues in the CDR3. CDR3 residues: CAISDPKQGNYGYTF. The CDR3 DNA reads as TGTGCCATCAGTGACCCTAAACAGGGAAACTATGGCTACACCTTC.

The genes are TRBV5-1 and TRBJ2-2, with a possible D match to TRBD1 (6 bases). The V end lost 4 bases, the J end lost 1 base, and 11 bases lay between the germline ends. The germline V gene encodes CDR1 SGHRS and CDR2 YFSETQ. This CDR3 is built from 15 residues. CDR3 nucleotides: TGCGCCAGCAGCCAGGACAGAGTGAACACCGGGGAGCTGTTTTTT. Protein: CASSQDRVNTGELFF.

About this clone itself: Other DNA sequences in the same sample also yield this CDR3. This rearrangement joins TRBV19 to TRBJ2-2; D remains ambiguous. The CDR3 has 12 residues. V was clipped by 3 bases and J by 5 bases, with 4 bases between them. From germline, CDR1 is LNHDA and CDR2 SQIVND (reference sequence). The CDR3: CASSIATGELFF. The CDR3 nucleotides read TGTGCCAGTAGTATCGCGACCGGGGAGCTGTTTTTT.

Here the CDR3 DNA reads TGTGCCAGCAGACGACAGGACATCTCGGCCTCAAGCTCCTACGAGCAGTACTTC. Protein sequence: CASRRQDISASSSYEQYF. The rearrangement links TRBV7-8 to TRBJ2-7; TRBD1 is a possible D gene (6 bases). Trimming shortened V by 6 bases and J by 0 bases, and 24 bases separated the two germline ends. Germline CDR1 and CDR2: SGHVS and FQNEAQ. There are 18 residues in the CDR3.

The chain recombines TRBV7-9 with TRBJ2-3; 7 bases align to TRBD1. The ends lost 2 bases at V and 3 bases at J; junction bases unmatched: 5. The CDR3 is 15 residues long. Germline V gene data show CDR1 as SEHNR and CDR2 as FQNEAQ (reference sequence). CDR3 residues: CASSLTGARTDTQYF. The DNA for the CDR3 is TGTGCCAGCAGCTTAACAGGGGCCCGGACAGATACGCAGTATTTT. Complete variable domain (other parts from reference TRBV7-9 and TRBJ2-3): DTGVSQNPRHKITKRGQNVTFRCDPISEHNRLYWYRQTLGQGPEFLTYFQNEAQLEKSRLLSDRFSAERPKGSFSTLEIQRTEQGDSAMYLCASSLTGARTDTQYFGPGTRLTVL.

This clone was picked up one time. The J gene is TRBJ2-7, the V gene TRBV2; D is undetermined. This CDR3 comprises 11 residues. Germline lookup yields CDR1 SNHLY and CDR2 FYNNEI. The ends were cut back, 4 bases at V and 9 bases at J, with 10 bases in the middle. The CDR3 loop is CASSAASLQYF. The CDR3 DNA sequence: TGTGCCAGCAGTGCAGCCTCTCTGCAGTACTTC. The variable domain in full, completed from reference TRBV2 and TRBJ2-7, reads EPEVTQTPSHQVTQMGQEVILRCVPISNHLYFYWYRQILGQKVEFLVSFYNNEISEKSEIFDDQFSVERPDGSNFTLKIRSTKLEDSAMYFCASSAASLQYFGPGTRLTVT.

J is TRBJ2-3 and V is TRBV6-6; the match to TRBD2 covers 8 bases. Per the germline V gene, CDR1 is MNHNY and CDR2 is SVGAGI (reference sequence). V shed 4 bases and J 6 bases; nucleotides not matched to a gene: 6. CDR3 size: 14 residues. CDR3 protein: CASSLGLVEDTQYF. CDR3 nucleotide sequence: TGTGCCAGCAGTTTGGGACTAGTCGAGGATACGCAGTATTTT.

The chain recombines TRBV2 with TRBJ2-3; D is perhaps TRBD2 (6 bases). CDR1 and CDR2 from the germline V gene are SNHLY and FYNNEI. The CDR3 consists of 12 residues. The germline V and J ends were trimmed by 8 bases and 4 bases, with 10 bases remaining between them. The DNA for the CDR3 is TGTGCCAGCGATAGGAGGGCAGATACGCAGTATTTT. This codes for CASDRRADTQYF. Combining the CDR3 with reference TRBV2 and TRBJ2-3 gives the whole variable domain EPEVTQTPSHQVTQMGQEVILRCVPISNHLYFYWYRQILGQKVEFLVSFYNNEISEKSEIFDDQFSVERPDGSNFTLKIRSTKLEDSAMYFCASDRRADTQYFGPGTRLTVL.

The chain has TRBV11-2 and TRBJ2-3, with 10 nucleotides matching TRBD2. CDR1 is SGHAT and CDR2 is FQNNGV in the germline V gene. The CDR3 runs 17 residues. V shed 4 bases and J 2 bases; nucleotides not matched to a gene: 9. CDR3 sequence: CASSWEILAGITDTQYF. For the CDR3, the DNA is TGTGCCAGCAGCTGGGAGATACTAGCGGGGATCACAGATACGCAGTATTTT. Looking up the rest from reference TRBV11-2 and TRBJ2-3 gives the full variable domain: EAGVAQSPRYKIIEKRQSVAFWCNPISGHATLYWYQQILGQGPKLLIQFQNNGVVDDSQLPKDRFSAERLKGVDSTLKIQPAKLEDSAVYLCASSWEILAGITDTQYFGPGTRLTVL.

This chain joins TRBV27 and TRBJ2-6, with TRBD2 as a possible D gene (5 bases). The CDR3 extends over 16 amino acids. Germline CDR1 and CDR2: MNHEY and SMNVEV (reference sequence). Trimming cost V 5 bases and J 0 bases, with 11 bases left between them. Written as DNA, the CDR3 is TGTGCCAGCAGTACGCTCGGGGTCTCTGGGGCCAACGTCCTGACTTTC. Its translation: CASSTLGVSGANVLTF.

Worth noting for this clone: The same CDR3 arises from other DNA sequences in this sample as well. The chain couples TRBV30 to TRBJ2-1; D uncertain. The CDR3 runs 13 residues. The germline CDR1 and CDR2 sequences are GTSNPN and SVGIG (reference sequence). Trimming cost V 3 bases and J 4 bases, with 10 bases left between them. CDR3 loop: CAWRGTPYNEQFF. The CDR3 bases are TGTGCCTGGAGGGGCACACCTTACAATGAGCAGTTCTTC. The full variable domain, its missing parts supplied by reference TRBV30 and TRBJ2-1, is SQTIHQWPATLVQPVGSPLSLECTVEGTSNPNLYWYRQAAGRGLQLLFYSVGIGQISSEVPQNLSASRPQDRQFILSSKKLLLSDSGFYLCAWRGTPYNEQFFGPGTRLTVL.

The V and J genes are TRBV7-2 and TRBJ2-7; TRBD2 matches 7 bases. This CDR3 has 15 amino acids. From germline, CDR1 is SGHTA and CDR2 FQGNSA. Trimming at V came to 2 bases and at J to 1 base, leaving 5 bases not matched to a gene. CDR3 bases: TGTGCCAGCAGCTTACTCTCAGCGGGATCCTACGAGCAGTACTTC. This encodes CASSLLSAGSYEQYF.

This chain links TRBV10-3 with TRBJ1-4; D is uncertain. V was shortened by 6 bases and J by 3 bases, with 14 bases between the two germline ends. This CDR3 is 15 amino acids long. Germline CDR1 ENHRY, CDR2 SYGVKD. CDR3 sequence: CAISEEGAANEKLFF. CDR3 nucleotide sequence: TGTGCCATCAGCGAAGAAGGAGCGGCTAATGAAAAACTGTTTTTT.

V gene TRBV5-4 combines with J gene TRBJ2-3; 9 nucleotides agree with TRBD2. J gave up 1 base and V 0 bases, and 3 bases lay outside the gene matches. The CDR3 totals 16 residues. The germline CDR1 and CDR2 sequences are SGHNT and YYREEE (reference sequence). CDR3 residues: CASSLGASGGTDTQYF. The CDR3 DNA follows: TGTGCCAGCAGCTTGGGGGCTAGCGGGGGCACAGATACGCAGTATTTT. Complete variable domain (other parts from reference TRBV5-4 and TRBJ2-3): ETGVTQSPTHLIKTRGQQVTLRCSSQSGHNTVSWYQQALGQGPQFIFQYYREEENGRGNFPPRFSGLQFPNYSSELNVNALELDDSALYLCASSLGASGGTDTQYFGPGTRLTVL.

This clone was counted once. The chain is built from TRBV10-2 and TRBJ1-2; 8 nucleotides match TRBD1. CDR1 is WSHSY and CDR2 is SAAADI in the germline V gene. V dropped 4 bases and J dropped 4; count of bases not matched to a gene: 5. CDR3 length: 14 residues. As DNA, the CDR3 is TGCGCCAGCAGTGCTGGACAGGGTGGCTATGGCTACACCTTC. Its translation is CASSAGQGGYGYTF.

This clone was counted a single time. DNA for the CDR3: TGTGCCATCAGTGGGGGATCTGACAATGAGCAGTTCTTC. It specifies CAISGGSDNEQFF. The J gene is TRBJ2-1, the V gene TRBV10-3; D is uncertain. The V gene's germline CDR1 is ENHRY and CDR2 SYGVKD. V lost 4 bases and J 5 bases, leaving 9 bases between the germline ends. CDR3 length: 13 amino acids.

With respect to this clone: Other DNA variants within this sample encode the same CDR3. V gene TRBV28 combines with J gene TRBJ2-1, with TRBD2 matching 9 bases. This CDR3 comprises 15 residues. Germline V gene lookup returns CDR1 MDHEN and CDR2 SYDVKM. J gave up 0 bases and V 5 bases, and 2 bases lay outside the gene matches. CDR3 amino acids: CASSTAGGSYNEQFF. CDR3 nucleotide sequence: TGTGCCAGCAGTACAGCGGGGGGCTCCTACAATGAGCAGTTCTTC.

This chain joins TRBV2 and TRBJ1-1; D not resolved. The ends were cut back, 4 bases at V and 3 bases at J, with 9 bases in the middle. This CDR3 is built from 13 residues. The germline gives CDR1 SNHLY, CDR2 FYNNEI. The CDR3 DNA sequence: TGTGCCAGCAGTGGGCCAGACTACACTGAAGCTTTCTTT. It is translated as CASSGPDYTEAFF.

CDR3 sequence: CASSSPGQGNNQPQHF. CDR3 DNA sequence: TGCGCCAGCAGCTCACCGGGACAGGGGAACAATCAGCCCCAGCATTTT. The rearrangement links TRBV5-1 to TRBJ1-5, with 10 bases that match TRBD1. The trim removed 3 bases at V and 3 bases at J, leaving 6 bases unmatched. The CDR3 length is 16 residues. Germline V gene sequence: CDR1 SGHRS, CDR2 YFSETQ.